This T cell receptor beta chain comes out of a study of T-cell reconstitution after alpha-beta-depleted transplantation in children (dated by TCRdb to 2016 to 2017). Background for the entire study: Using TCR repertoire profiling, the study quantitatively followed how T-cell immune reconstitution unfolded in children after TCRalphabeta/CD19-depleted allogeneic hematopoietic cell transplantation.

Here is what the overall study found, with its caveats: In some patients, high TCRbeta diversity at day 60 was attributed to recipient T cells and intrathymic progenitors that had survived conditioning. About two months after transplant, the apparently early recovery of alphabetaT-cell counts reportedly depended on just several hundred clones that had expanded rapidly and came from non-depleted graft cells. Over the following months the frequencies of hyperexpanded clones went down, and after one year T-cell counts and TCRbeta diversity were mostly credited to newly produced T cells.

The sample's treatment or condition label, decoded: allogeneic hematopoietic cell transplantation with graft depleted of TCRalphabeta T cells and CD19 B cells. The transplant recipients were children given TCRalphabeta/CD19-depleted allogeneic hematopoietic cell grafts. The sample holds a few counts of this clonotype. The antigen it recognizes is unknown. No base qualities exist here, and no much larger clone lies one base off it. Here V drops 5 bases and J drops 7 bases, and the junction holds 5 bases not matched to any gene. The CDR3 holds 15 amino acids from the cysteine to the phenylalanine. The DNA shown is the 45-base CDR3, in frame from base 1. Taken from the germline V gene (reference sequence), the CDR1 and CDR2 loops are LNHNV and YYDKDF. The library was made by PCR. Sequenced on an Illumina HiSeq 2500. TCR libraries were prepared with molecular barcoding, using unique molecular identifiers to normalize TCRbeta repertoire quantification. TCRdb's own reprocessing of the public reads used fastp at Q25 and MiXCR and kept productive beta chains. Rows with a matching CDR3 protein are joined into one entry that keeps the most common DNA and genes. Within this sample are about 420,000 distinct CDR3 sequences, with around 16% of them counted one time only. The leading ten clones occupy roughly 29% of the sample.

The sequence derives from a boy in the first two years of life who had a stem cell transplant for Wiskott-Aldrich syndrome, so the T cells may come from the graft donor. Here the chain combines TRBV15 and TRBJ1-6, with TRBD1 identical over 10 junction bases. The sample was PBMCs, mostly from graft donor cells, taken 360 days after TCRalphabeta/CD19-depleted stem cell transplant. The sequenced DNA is TGTGCCACCAGCTGGGACAGGGGATCCAATTCACCCCTCCACTTT. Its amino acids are CATSWDRGSNSPLHF.